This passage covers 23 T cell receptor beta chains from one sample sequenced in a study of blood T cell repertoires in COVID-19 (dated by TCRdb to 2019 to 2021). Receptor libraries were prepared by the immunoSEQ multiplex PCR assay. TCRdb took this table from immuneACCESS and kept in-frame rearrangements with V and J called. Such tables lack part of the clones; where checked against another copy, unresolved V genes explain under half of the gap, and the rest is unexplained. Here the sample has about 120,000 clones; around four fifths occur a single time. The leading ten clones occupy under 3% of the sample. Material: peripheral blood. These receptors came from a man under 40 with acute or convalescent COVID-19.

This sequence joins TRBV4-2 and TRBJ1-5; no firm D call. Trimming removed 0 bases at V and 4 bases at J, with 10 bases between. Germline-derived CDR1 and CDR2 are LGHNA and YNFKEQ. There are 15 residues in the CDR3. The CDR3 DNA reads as TGTGCCAGCAGCCAAGATGAATCGGGGAATCAGCCCCAGCATTTT. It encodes CASSQDESGNQPQHF.

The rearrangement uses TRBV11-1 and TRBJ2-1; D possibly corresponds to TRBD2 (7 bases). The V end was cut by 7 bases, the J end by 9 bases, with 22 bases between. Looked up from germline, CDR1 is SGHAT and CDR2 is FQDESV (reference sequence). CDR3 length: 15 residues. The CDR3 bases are TGTGCCAGCACTCTAGAGGGGGGGGCCCGATCTGAGCAGTTCTTC. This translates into CASTLEGGARSEQFF.

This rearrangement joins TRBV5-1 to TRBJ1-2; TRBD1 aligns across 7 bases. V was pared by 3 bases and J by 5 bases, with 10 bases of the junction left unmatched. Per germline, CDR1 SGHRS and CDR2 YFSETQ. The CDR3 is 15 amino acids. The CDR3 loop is CASSSYGTAEYGYTF. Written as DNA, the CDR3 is TGCGCCAGCAGCTCTTACGGGACAGCTGAATATGGCTACACCTTC.

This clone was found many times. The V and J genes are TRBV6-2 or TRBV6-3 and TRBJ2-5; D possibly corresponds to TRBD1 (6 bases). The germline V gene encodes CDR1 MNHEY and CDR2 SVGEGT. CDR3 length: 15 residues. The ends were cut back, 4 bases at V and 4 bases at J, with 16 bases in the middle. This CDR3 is CASSFGAGDPETQYF. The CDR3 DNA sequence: TGTGCCAGCAGTTTTGGGGCAGGGGACCCAGAGACCCAGTACTTC.

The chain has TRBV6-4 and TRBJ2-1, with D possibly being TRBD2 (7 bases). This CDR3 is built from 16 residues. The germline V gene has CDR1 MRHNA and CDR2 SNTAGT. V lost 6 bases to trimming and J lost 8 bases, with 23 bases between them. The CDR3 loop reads CASRAGTTRGVHEQFF. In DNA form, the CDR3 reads TGTGCCAGCAGAGCCGGGACTACGAGGGGGGTCCATGAGCAGTTCTTC.

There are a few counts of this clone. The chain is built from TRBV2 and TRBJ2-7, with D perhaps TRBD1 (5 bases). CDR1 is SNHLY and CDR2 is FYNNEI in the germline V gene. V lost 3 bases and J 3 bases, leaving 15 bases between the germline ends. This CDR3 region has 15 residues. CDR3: CASSDHPGNSYEQYF. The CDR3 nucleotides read TGTGCCAGCAGTGATCATCCAGGGAACAGCTACGAGCAGTACTTC.

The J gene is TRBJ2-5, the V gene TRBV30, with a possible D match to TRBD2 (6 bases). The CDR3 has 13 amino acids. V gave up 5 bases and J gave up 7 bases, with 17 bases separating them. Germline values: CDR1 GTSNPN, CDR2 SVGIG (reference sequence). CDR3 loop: CAWAGGYSRTQYF. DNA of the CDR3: TGTGCCTGGGCCGGGGGTTATTCACGGACCCAGTACTTC.

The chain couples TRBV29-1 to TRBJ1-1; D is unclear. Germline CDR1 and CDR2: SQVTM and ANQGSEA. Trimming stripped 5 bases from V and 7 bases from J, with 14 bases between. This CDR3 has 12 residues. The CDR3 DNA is TGCAGCGTTCAGGTCACTGGTGGTGAAGCTTTCTTT. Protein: CSVQVTGGEAFF. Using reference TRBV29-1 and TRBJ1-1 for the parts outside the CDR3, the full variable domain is SAVISQKPSRDICQRGTSLTIQCQVDSQVTMMFWYRQQPGQSLTLIATANQGSEATYESGFVIDKFPISRPNLTFSTLTVSNMSPEDSSIYLCSVQVTGGEAFFGQGTRLTVV.

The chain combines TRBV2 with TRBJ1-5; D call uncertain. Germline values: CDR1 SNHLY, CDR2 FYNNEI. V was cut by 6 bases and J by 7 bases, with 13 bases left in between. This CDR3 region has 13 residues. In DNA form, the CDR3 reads TGTGCCAGCAGCCAGACCCGAGGGCAGCCCCAGCATTTT. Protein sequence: CASSQTRGQPQHF.

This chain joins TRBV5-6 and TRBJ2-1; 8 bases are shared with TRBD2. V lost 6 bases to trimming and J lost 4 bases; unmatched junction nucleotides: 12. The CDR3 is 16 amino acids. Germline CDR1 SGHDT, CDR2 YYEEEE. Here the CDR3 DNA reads TGTGCCAGCACCAATCTTGCGACTAGCGCTTACAATGAGCAGTTCTTC. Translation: CASTNLATSAYNEQFF.

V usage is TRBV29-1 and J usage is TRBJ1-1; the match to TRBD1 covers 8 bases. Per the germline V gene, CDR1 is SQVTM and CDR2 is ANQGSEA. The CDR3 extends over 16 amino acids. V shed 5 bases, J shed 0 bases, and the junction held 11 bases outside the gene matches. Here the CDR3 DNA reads TGCAGCGTTCCCTCCGGGACAGGTTTCATGAACACTGAAGCTTTCTTT. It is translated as CSVPSGTGFMNTEAFF.

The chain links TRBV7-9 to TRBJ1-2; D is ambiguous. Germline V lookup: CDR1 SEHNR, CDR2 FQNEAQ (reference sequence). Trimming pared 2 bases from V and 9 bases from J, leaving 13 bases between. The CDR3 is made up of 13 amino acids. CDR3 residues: CASSLLDPASYTF. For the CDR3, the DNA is TGTGCCAGCAGCTTACTAGATCCGGCGAGCTACACCTTC.

CDR3 sequence: CASSLWEGGEQFF. CDR3 nucleotides: TGTGCCAGCAGTTTGTGGGAGGGCGGGGAGCAGTTCTTC. The chain employs TRBV6-5 and TRBJ2-1; TRBD2 aligns across 7 bases. The CDR3 has 13 amino acids. The junction had 7 bases not matched to a gene; V was cut back by 4 bases and J by 10 bases. CDR1 and CDR2 (germline): MNHEY, SVGAGI.

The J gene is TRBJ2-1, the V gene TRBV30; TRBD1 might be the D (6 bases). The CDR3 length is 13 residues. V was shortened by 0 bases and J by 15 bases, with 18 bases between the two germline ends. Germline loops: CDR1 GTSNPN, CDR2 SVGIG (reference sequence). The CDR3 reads CAWSVQGSYSRFF. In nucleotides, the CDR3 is TGTGCCTGGAGTGTTCAGGGGTCCTATTCTCGGTTCTTC.

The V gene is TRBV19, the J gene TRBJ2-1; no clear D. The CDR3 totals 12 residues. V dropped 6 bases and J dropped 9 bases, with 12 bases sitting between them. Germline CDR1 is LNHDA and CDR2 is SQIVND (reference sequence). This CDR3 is CASSPVGGEQFF. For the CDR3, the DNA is TGTGCCAGTAGCCCAGTTGGTGGTGAGCAGTTCTTC.

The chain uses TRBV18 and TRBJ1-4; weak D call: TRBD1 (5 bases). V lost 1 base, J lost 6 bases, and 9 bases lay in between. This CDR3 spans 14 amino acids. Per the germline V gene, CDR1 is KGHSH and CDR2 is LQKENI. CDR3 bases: TGTGCCAGCTCACCACAGGTCAGGGATGAAAAACTGTTTTTT. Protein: CASSPQVRDEKLFF.

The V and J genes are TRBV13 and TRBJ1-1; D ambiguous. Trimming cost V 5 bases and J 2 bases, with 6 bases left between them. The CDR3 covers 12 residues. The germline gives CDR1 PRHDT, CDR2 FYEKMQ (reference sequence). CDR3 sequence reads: CASSTLNTEAFF. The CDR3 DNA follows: TGTGCCAGCAGCACCCTAAACACTGAAGCTTTCTTT. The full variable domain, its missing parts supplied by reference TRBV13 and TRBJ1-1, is AAGVIQSPRHLIKEKRETATLKCYPIPRHDTVYWYQQGPGQDPQFLISFYEKMQSDKGSIPDRFSAQQFSDYHSELNMSSLELGDSALYFCASSTLNTEAFFGQGTRLTVV.

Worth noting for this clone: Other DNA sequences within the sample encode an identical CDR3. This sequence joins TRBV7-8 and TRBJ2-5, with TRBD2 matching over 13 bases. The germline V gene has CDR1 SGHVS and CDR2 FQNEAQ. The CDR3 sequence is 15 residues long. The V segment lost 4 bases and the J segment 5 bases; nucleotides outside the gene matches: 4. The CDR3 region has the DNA TGTGCCAGCAGCTGGACTAGCGGGAGCCTTGAGACCCAGTACTTC. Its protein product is CASSWTSGSLETQYF.

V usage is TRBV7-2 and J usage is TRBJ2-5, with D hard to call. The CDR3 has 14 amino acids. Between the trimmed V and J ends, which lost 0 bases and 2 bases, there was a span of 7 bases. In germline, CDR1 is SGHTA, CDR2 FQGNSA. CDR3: CASSLAARQETQYF. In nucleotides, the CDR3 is TGTGCCAGCAGCTTAGCGGCTAGGCAAGAGACCCAGTACTTC.

In nucleotides, the CDR3 is TGTGCCAGCAGTGAAGCGGACAGGGGAGAGACACCCCTCCACTTT. This translates into CASSEADRGETPLHF. The chain recombines TRBV2 with TRBJ1-6, with TRBD1 identical over 9 bases. The trim removed 0 bases at V and 11 bases at J, leaving 5 bases unmatched. Per germline, CDR1 SNHLY and CDR2 FYNNEI. The CDR3 sequence is 15 residues long.

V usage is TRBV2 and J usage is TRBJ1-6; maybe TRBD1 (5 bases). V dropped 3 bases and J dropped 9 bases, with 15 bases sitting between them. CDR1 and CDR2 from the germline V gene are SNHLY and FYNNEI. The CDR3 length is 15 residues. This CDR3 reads CASSEEGQGISPLHF. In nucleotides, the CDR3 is TGTGCCAGCAGTGAGGAGGGGCAGGGAATTTCACCCCTCCACTTT. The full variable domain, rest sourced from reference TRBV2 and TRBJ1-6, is EPEVTQTPSHQVTQMGQEVILRCVPISNHLYFYWYRQILGQKVEFLVSFYNNEISEKSEIFDDQFSVERPDGSNFTLKIRSTKLEDSAMYFCASSEEGQGISPLHFGNGTRLTVT.

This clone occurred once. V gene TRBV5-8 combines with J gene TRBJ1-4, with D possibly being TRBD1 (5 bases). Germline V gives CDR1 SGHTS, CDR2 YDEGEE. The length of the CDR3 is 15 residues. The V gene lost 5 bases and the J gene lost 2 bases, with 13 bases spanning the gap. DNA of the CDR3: TGTGCCAGCAGTTCAGGGTTTGGCACTAATGAAAAACTGTTTTTT. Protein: CASSSGFGTNEKLFF. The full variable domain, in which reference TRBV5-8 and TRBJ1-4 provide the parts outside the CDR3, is EAGVTQSPTHLIKTRGQQATLRCSPISGHTSVYWYQQALGLGLQFLLWYDEGEERNRGNFPPRFSGRQFPNYSSELNVNALELEDSALYLCASSSGFGTNEKLFFGSGTQLSVL.

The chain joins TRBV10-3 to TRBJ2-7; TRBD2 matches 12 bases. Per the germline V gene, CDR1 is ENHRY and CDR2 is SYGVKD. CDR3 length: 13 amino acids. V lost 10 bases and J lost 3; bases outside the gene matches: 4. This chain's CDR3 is CATRLAGDYEQYV. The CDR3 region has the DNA TGTGCCACCAGACTAGCGGGGGACTACGAGCAGTACGTC.